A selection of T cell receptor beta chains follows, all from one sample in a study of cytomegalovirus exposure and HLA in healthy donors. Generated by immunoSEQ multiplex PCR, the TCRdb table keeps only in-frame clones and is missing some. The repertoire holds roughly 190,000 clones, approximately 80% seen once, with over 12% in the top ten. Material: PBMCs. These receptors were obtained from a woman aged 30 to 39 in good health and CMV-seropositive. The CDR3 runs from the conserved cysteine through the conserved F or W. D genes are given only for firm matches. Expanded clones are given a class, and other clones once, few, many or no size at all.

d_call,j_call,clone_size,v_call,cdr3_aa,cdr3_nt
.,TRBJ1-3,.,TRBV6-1,CASSELPPGNTIYF,TGTGCCAGCAGTGAACTACCTCCTGGAAACACCATATATTTT
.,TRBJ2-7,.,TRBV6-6,CASSYSGGTYEQYF,TGTGCCAGCAGTTACTCCGGAGGGACCTACGAGCAGTACTTC
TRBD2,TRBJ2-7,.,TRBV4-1,CASSQGPGLATGEQYF,TGCGCCAGCAGCCAAGGTCCGGGACTAGCGACGGGGGAGCAGTACTTC
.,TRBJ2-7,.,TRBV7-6,CASSLGRPPYEQYF,TGTGCCAGCAGCTTGGGCAGGCCTCCCTACGAGCAGTACTTC
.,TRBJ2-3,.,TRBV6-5,CASSYDRTNRDTQYF,TGTGCCAGCAGTTACGACAGAACCAACCGAGATACGCAGTATTTT
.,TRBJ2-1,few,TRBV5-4,CASSIKTRISSYNEQFF,TGTGCCAGCAGCATCAAGACTAGAATAAGCTCCTACAATGAGCAGTTCTTC
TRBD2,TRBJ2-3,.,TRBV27,CASRVGTSRISTDTQYF,TGTGCCAGCAGGGTAGGGACTAGCCGAATTAGCACAGATACGCAGTATTTT
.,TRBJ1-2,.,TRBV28,CASTPGRGRGYTF,TGTGCCAGCACTCCCGGAAGGGGCCGCGGCTACACCTTC
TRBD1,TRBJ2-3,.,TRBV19,CASSEGQTTDTQYF,TGTGCCAGTAGTGAGGGACAGACAACAGATACGCAGTATTTT
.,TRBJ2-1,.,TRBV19,CASSIVRDFNEQFF,TGTGCCAGTAGTATAGTTCGGGACTTCAATGAGCAGTTCTTC
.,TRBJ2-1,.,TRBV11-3,CASSLSSASSYNEQFF,TGTGCCAGCAGCTTATCCAGCGCGAGCTCCTACAATGAGCAGTTCTTC
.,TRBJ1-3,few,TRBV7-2,CASSLATAPRNTIYF,TGTGCCAGCAGCTTAGCGACAGCCCCACGAAACACCATATATTTT
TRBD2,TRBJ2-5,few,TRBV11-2,CASSLTSPATQYF,TGTGCCAGCAGCCTGACTAGCCCCGCGACCCAGTACTTC
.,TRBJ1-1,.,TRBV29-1,CSASQGLNTEAFF,TGCAGCGCCTCACAGGGCTTGAACACTGAAGCTTTCTTT
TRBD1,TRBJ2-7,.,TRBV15,CATSREKGTGDEQYF,TGTGCCACCAGCAGAGAGAAAGGGACAGGGGACGAGCAGTACTTC
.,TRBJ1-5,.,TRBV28,CASSLATGTPNQPQHF,TGTGCCAGCAGTTTAGCAACCGGGACACCCAATCAGCCCCAGCATTTT
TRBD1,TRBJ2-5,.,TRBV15,CATSRDGTGAGTQYF,TGTGCCACCAGCAGAGATGGGACAGGGGCGGGGACCCAGTACTTC
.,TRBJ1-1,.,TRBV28,CASSTGRVREAFF,TGTGCCAGCTCGACGGGCAGGGTGAGAGAAGCTTTCTTT
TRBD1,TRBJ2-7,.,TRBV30,CALDRDWDEQYF,TGTGCCTTGGACAGGGATTGGGACGAGCAGTACTTC
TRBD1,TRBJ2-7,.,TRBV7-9,CASSPSEDRLYDEQYF,TGTGCCAGCAGCCCATCTGAGGACAGGCTTTACGACGAGCAGTACTTC
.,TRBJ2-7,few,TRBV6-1,CASSEHDAVQGEQYF,TGTGCCAGCAGTGAACACGACGCGGTGCAGGGCGAGCAGTACTTC
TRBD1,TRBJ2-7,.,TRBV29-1,CSVWDSSYEQYF,TGCAGCGTTTGGGACAGTTCCTACGAGCAGTACTTC
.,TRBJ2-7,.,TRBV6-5,CASRSRPGAHEQYF,TGTGCCAGCCGGAGCAGGCCTGGGGCTCACGAGCAGTACTTC
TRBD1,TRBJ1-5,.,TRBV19,CASRGGQGQTPQHF,TGTGCCAGTAGAGGAGGACAGGGACAGACGCCCCAGCATTTT
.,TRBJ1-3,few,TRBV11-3,CASSFRSGNTIYF,TGTGCCAGCAGCTTCCGCTCTGGAAACACCATATATTTT
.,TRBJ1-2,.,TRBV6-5,CASSAGVYGYTF,TGTGCCAGTTCGGCAGGGGTCTATGGCTACACCTTC
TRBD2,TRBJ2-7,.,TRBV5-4,CASSQGTSGSNEQYF,TGTGCCAGCAGCCAAGGGACTAGCGGGAGTAACGAGCAGTACTTC
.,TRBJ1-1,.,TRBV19,CASSIDRELGMNTEAFF,TGTGCCAGTAGTATAGATCGGGAGTTAGGCATGAACACTGAAGCTTTCTTT
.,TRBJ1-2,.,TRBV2,CASRPESQTNYGYTF,TGTGCCAGCAGGCCCGAGAGTCAAACTAACTATGGCTACACCTTC
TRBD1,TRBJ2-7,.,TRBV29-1,CSVEDRDRDYEQYF,TGCAGCGTTGAAGATCGGGACAGGGACTACGAGCAGTACTTC
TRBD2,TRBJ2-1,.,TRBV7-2,CASSPRLAGGPDNEQFF,TGTGCCAGCAGCCCCAGACTAGCGGGAGGACCGGACAATGAGCAGTTCTTC
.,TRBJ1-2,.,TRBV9,CASSASRGLGDYGYTF,TGTGCCAGCAGCGCGTCCAGGGGCCTAGGGGACTATGGCTACACCTTC
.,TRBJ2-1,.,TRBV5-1,CASSLAPGGYNEQFF,TGCGCCAGCAGCTTGGCGCCAGGGGGGTACAATGAGCAGTTCTTC
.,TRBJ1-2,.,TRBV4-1,CASSRPAGGNYGYTF,TGCGCCAGCAGCCGCCCGGCGGGGGGCAACTATGGCTACACCTTC
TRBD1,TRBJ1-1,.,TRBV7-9,CASSDPTGGETEAFF,TGTGCCAGCAGCGACCCGACAGGGGGAGAAACTGAAGCTTTCTTT
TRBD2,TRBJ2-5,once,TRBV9,CASSPAASGGQQTQYF,TGTGCCAGCAGCCCGGCGGCTAGCGGGGGGCAACAGACCCAGTACTTC
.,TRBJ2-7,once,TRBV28,CASSPSSYEQYF,TGTGCCAGCAGCCCTAGTTCCTACGAGCAGTACTTC
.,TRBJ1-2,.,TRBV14,CASSQAVHYGYTF,TGTGCCAGCAGCCAAGCGGTCCACTATGGCTACACCTTC
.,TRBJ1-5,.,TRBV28,CASSPPGGSNQPQHF,TGTGCCAGCAGTCCGCCTGGGGGGAGCAATCAGCCCCAGCATTTT
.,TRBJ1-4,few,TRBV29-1,CSVEGWGRDNEKLFF,TGCAGCGTTGAGGGCTGGGGGCGAGATAATGAAAAACTGTTTTTT
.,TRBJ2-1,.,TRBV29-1,CSLGIYNEQFF,TGCAGCCTCGGGATCTACAATGAGCAGTTCTTC
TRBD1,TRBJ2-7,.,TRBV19,CASSPTDRVALADEQYF,TGTGCCAGTAGTCCCACGGACAGGGTAGCCCTTGCCGACGAGCAGTACTTC
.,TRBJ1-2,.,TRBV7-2,CASSSGGGGYTF,TGTGCCAGCAGCTCCGGCGGGGGCGGCTACACCTTC
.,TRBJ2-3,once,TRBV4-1,CASSSRLTEMPDTQYF,TGCGCCAGCAGCTCCCGATTGACTGAGATGCCAGATACGCAGTATTTT
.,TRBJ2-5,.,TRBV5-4,CASSLELQETQYF,TGTGCCAGCAGCTTGGAACTACAAGAGACCCAGTACTTC
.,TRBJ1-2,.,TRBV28,CASSLKQRSYGYTF,TGTGCCAGCAGTTTAAAGCAAAGGAGCTATGGCTACACCTTC
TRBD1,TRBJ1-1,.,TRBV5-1,CASSLDRVQTEAFF,TGCGCCAGCAGCCTGGACAGGGTTCAAACTGAAGCTTTCTTT
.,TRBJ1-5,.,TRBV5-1,CASSLGGLQPQHF,TGCGCCAGCAGCTTGGGTGGGCTTCAGCCCCAGCATTTT
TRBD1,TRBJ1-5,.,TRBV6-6,CASSVTGGRQPQHF,TGTGCCAGCAGCGTTACAGGGGGCCGTCAGCCCCAGCATTTT
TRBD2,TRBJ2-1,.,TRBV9,CASSGPSGAYNEQFF,TGTGCCAGCAGCGGTCCTAGCGGGGCCTACAATGAGCAGTTCTTC
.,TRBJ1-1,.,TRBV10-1,CARPGGGHTEAFF,TGCGCCCGCCCGGGGGGGGGACACACTGAAGCTTTCTTT
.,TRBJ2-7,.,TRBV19,CASSPFQGMQYF,TGTGCCAGTAGCCCATTCCAGGGGATGCAGTACTTC
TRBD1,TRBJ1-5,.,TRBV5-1,CASSLWTGQPQHF,TGCGCCAGCAGCCTGTGGACAGGCCAGCCCCAGCATTTT
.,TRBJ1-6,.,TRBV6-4,CASSDGQGLKSPLHF,TGTGCCAGCAGTGATGGGCAGGGGTTGAAGTCACCCCTCCACTTT
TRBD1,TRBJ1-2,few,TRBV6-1,CASSPDWGDSDGYTF,TGTGCCAGCAGTCCCGATTGGGGGGACAGCGATGGCTACACCTTC
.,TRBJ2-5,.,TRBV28,CASSYPTTGMGTQYF,TGTGCCAGCAGTTATCCTACTACAGGAATGGGGACCCAGTACTTC
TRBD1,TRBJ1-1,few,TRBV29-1,CSAGDRGLGEAFF,TGCAGCGCCGGGGACAGGGGGCTCGGTGAAGCTTTCTTT
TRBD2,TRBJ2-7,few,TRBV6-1,CASSRSGGFNEQYF,TGTGCCAGCAGCCGTAGCGGGGGGTTCAACGAGCAGTACTTC
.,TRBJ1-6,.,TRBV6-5,CASRRSSYNSPLHF,TGTGCCAGCAGGAGGAGCTCCTATAATTCACCCCTCCACTTT